This is a list of T cell receptor beta chains from one sample in a study of blood T cell repertoires in COVID-19. Method: immunoSEQ multiplex PCR; TCRdb's copy keeps in-frame clones and lacks some. The sample shows 200,000 to 250,000 clones, over 70% of them seen only once. The sample taken for sequencing was PBMCs or T cells enriched from blood (not recorded which). Receptors were obtained from a woman aged 25-40 years who had been exposed to COVID-19. Both conserved end residues are trimmed from each CDR3.

V	CDR3
TRBV6-4	ASSDTGGTTQY
TRBV13	ASSLTRGEQF
TRBV28	ASSLYPLAGVNEQY
TRBV19	ASSARLAGEDEQF
TRBV7-9	ASSSGGDRGLWTQY
TRBV5-1	ASSLHGSQETQY
TRBV19	ASSPSGRSYEQY
TRBV4-1	ASSQEIGEVMNTEAF
TRBV4-1	ASSHRQGADTEAF
TRBV4-1	ASSYTTGLNTEAF
TRBV28	ASSSQGQRTYGYT
TRBV3-1/TRBV3-2	ASSQEQGYSPLH
TRBV25-1	ASSELAGVHEQF
TRBV29-1	SAGQGEDTEAF
TRBV27	ASSLLDRDFNYGYT
TRBV12-5	ASGLESGRLYQETQY
TRBV28	ASSPEGGRTDTQY
TRBV19	ASSPRQGDGLAEQF
TRBV20-1	SAGTRETQY
TRBV5-4	ASSSGGSSRDTQY
TRBV5-1	ASSLEGLAVNNEQF
TRBV12-5	ASGQLRGTGLLNTEAF
TRBV4-1	ASSPISGGSSYEQY
TRBV15	ATSRRGGRLAGGPVDTQY
TRBV2	ASSGNRGKGYT
TRBV2	ASRTGGGSYEQY
TRBV19	ASSIDRGGNQPQH
TRBV9	ASSADISGNTIY
TRBV5-1	ASSFGGARGNTIY
TRBV25-1	ASSFRTGVNTEAF
TRBV10-3	AINPGQGVYEQY